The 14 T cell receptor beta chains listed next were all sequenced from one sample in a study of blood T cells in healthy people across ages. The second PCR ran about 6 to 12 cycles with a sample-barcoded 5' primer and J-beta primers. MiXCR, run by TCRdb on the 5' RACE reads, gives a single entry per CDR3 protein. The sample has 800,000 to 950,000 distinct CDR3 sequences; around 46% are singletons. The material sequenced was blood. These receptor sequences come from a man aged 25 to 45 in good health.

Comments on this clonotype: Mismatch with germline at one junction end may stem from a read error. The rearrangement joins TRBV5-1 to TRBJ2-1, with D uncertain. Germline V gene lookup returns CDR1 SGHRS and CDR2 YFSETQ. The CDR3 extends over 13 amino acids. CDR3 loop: CANSSDGYNEQFF. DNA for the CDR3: TGCGCCAACAGCTCGGACGGGTACAATGAGCAGTTCTTC.

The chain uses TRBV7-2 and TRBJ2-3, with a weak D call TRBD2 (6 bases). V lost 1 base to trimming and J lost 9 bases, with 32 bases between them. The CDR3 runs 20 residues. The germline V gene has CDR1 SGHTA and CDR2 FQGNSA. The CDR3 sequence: CASSLVHGGVTISGLGTQYF. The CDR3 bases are TGTGCCAGCAGCTTAGTCCACGGAGGGGTCACAATCTCTGGGTTGGGGACGCAGTATTTT.

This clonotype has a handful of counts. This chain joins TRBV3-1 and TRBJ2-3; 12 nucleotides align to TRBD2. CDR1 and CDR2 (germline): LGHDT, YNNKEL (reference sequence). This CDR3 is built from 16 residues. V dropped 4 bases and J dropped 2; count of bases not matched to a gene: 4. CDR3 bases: TGTGCCAGCAGCCGACTAGCGGGGGCTAACACAGATACGCAGTATTTT. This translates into CASSRLAGANTDTQYF.

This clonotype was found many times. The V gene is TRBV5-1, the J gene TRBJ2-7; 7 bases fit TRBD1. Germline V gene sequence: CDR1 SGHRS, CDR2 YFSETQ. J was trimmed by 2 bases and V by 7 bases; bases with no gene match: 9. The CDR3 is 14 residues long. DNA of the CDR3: TGCGCCAGCTGGGCCGAACAGGGGACCTACGAGCAGTACTTC. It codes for CASWAEQGTYEQYF.

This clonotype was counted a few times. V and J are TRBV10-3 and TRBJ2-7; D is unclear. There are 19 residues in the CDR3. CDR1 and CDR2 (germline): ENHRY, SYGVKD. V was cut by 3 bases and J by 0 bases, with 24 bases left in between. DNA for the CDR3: TGTGCCATCAGTGACCTTGGATCCTCTCATTTACAGAGCTCCTACGAGCAGTACTTC. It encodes CAISDLGSSHLQSSYEQYF.

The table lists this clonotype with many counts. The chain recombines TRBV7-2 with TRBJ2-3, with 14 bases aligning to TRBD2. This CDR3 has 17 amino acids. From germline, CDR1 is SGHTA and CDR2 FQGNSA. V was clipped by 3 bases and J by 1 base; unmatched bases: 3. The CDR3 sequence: CASSFQGLAGGTDTQYF. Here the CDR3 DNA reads TGTGCCAGCAGCTTTCAGGGACTAGCGGGGGGCACAGATACGCAGTATTTT. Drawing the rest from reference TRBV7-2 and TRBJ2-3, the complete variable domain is GAGVSQSPSNKVTEKGKDVELRCDPISGHTALYWYRQSLGQGLEFLIYFQGNSAPDKSGLPSDRFSAERTGGSVSTLTIQRTQQEDSAVYLCASSFQGLAGGTDTQYFGPGTRLTVL.

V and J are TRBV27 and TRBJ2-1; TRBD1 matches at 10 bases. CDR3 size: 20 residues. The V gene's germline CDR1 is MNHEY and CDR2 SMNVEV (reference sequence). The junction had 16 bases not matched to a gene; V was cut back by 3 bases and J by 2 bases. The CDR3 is CASSLPRQGADFRAYNEQFF. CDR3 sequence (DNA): TGTGCCAGCAGTTTGCCGAGACAGGGGGCGGACTTTAGAGCCTACAATGAGCAGTTCTTC.

The CDR3 reads CASSQDEKLFF. As DNA, the CDR3 is TGTGCCAGCAGCCAGGATGAAAAACTGTTTTTT. The chain carries TRBV6-5 and TRBJ1-4; D is undetermined. The CDR3 contains 11 residues. From germline, CDR1 is MNHEY and CDR2 SVGAGI. Trimming stripped 6 bases from V and 6 bases from J, with 5 bases between.

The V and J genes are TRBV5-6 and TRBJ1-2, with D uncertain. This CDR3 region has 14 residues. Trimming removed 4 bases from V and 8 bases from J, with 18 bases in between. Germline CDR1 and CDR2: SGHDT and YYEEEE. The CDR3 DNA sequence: TGTGCCAGCAGCCTACGGACGTCCTCGGAAGGCTACACCTTC. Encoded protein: CASSLRTSSEGYTF.

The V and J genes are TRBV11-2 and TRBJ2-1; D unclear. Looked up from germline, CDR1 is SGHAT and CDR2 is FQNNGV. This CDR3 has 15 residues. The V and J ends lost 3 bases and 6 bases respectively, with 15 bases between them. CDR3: CASSFLGLGANEQFF. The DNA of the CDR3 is TGTGCCAGCAGCTTCCTCGGCCTTGGCGCCAATGAGCAGTTCTTC.

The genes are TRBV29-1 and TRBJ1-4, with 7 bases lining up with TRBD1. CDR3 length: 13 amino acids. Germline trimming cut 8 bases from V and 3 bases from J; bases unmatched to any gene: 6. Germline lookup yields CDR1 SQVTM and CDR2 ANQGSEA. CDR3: CSSRQGPNEKLFF. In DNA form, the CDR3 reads TGCAGCTCCCGACAGGGTCCTAATGAAAAACTGTTTTTT.

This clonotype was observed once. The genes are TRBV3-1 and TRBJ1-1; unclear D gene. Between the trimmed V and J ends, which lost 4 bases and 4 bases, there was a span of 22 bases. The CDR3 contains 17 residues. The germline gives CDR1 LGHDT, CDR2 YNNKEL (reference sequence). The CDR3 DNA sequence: TGTGCCAGCAGCCCCCTAGGCCTGGGGTATGGGTTCACTGAAGCTTTCTTT. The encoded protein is CASSPLGLGYGFTEAFF.

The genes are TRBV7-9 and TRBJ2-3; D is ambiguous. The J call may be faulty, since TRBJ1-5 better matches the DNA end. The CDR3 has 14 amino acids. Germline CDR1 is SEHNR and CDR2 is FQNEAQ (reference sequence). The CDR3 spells CASSYSDLTDTQHF. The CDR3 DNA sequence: TGTGCCAGCAGCTACTCGGACCTCACAGATACGCAGCATTTT.

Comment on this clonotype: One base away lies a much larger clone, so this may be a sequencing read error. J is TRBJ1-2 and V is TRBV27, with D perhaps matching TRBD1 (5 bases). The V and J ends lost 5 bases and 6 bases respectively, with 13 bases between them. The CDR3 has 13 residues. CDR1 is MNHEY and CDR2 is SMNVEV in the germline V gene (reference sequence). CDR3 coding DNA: TGTGCCAGCAGTGGCGCGGGGGTACATGGCTACACCTTC. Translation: CASSGAGVHGYTF.